The rows below give T cell receptor beta chains drawn from one sample of a study of regulatory T cells in long-lasting Graves disease. One entry per CDR3 protein results from TCRdb running MiXCR on the multiplex PCR reads. Among about 420,000 distinct CDR3 sequences, roughly 15% were seen once, and the ten largest hold about 25%. A further study also used this sample, focusing on T cells in Graves' hyperthyroidism and ophthalmopathy.

The sequenced sample was peripheral blood mononuclear cells (PBMCs), obtained at new diagnosis, from a patient treated with antithyroid drugs. Source of these receptors: a woman aged 18-29 years with Graves disease. The CDR3 runs from the conserved cysteine through the conserved F or W. D genes are given only for firm matches. The size field is filled for only some rows; it gives once, few, many or a size class.

V gene	J gene	CDR3 length	clone size	D gene	CDR3 protein	CDR3 DNA
TRBV11-2	TRBJ1-1	13	many	.	CASSRKGNTEAFF	TGTGCCAGCAGCCGCAAGGGGAACACTGAAGCTTTCTTT
TRBV19	TRBJ1-2	15	many	.	CASSGGRPGSGGYTF	TGTGCCAGTAGTGGAGGTCGCCCAGGGAGTGGTGGCTACACCTTC
TRBV6-5	TRBJ2-1	12	many	.	CASSYLGYEQFF	TGTGCCAGCAGTTACCTCGGCTATGAGCAGTTCTTC
TRBV28	TRBJ1-5	16	many	TRBD1	CASSMRTGSGNQPQHF	TGTGCCAGCAGTATGCGGACAGGGTCAGGCAATCAGCCCCAGCATTTT
TRBV24-1	TRBJ2-3	14	many	TRBD2	CATSEGDYLATQYF	TGTGCCACCAGTGAGGGGGACTACCTGGCTACGCAGTATTTT
TRBV28	TRBJ2-7	14	.	.	CASSLGGLPYEQYF	TGTGCCAGCAGTTTAGGCGGACTGCCCTACGAGCAGTACTTC
TRBV24-1	TRBJ2-3	17	.	TRBD2	CATSDLWASGSTDTQYF	TGTGCCACCAGTGATTTGTGGGCTAGCGGGAGTACAGATACGCAGTATTTT
TRBV5-1	TRBJ2-1	17	.	TRBD2	CASSWPGTSGNINEQFF	TGCGCCAGCAGCTGGCCCGGGACTAGCGGGAATATTAATGAGCAGTTCTTC
TRBV5-4	TRBJ2-7	14	few	TRBD2	CASSPGLAGEEQYF	TGTGCCAGCAGCCCTGGACTAGCGGGCGAGGAGCAGTACTTC
TRBV28	TRBJ2-7	13	.	TRBD2	CASSTGTSNVLHF	TGTGCCAGCAGTACCGGGACTAGCAATGTCCTGCACTTC
TRBV2	TRBJ2-6	17	many	.	CASSYGSTGAGANVLTF	TGTGCCAGCAGCTACGGGTCGACGGGGGCTGGGGCCAACGTCCTGACTTTC